This T cell receptor (beta chain) originates from a study of regulatory T cells in long-lasting Graves disease. The junction had 8 bases not matched to a gene; V was cut back by 7 bases and J by 8 bases. The CDR3 loop spans 12 amino acids. CDR1 and CDR2 (germline): SQVTM, ANQGSEA. Details on this clonotype: Its target is unknown.

Findings and caveats of the study: There was favoring of TRBV28, TRBJ1-2 and TRBJ2-5 in persistent disease. Small numbers of samples may have cut accuracy.

Time point indicated: newly diagnosed GD, antithyroid drugs for less than 3 months. Generation of the TCR library employed RNA extracted from PBMCs. Both iRepertoire HTBI primers and Arm-PCR of CDR3 regions were used to build the TCR beta libraries. TCRdb reanalysed the multiplex PCR reads using MiXCR and keeps one entry per CDR3 protein. This sample has 560,000 or so distinct CDR3 sequences, with more than 15% found just once. These data were also filed under a second study, of T cells in Graves' hyperthyroidism and ophthalmopathy.

The chain couples TRBV29-1 to TRBJ2-1; 7 positions agree with TRBD2. This specimen was peripheral blood mononuclear cells (PBMCs), taken at new diagnosis, from a patient treated with antithyroid drugs. This receptor was obtained from a man between 18 and 29 years old with Graves disease. CDR3 coding DNA: TGCAGCGCCGGGGGGAGTTCGCATGAGCAGTTCTTC. Protein: CSAGGSSHEQFF.